Here is one T cell receptor beta chain with its context. The sample comes from a study of blood T cell repertoires in COVID-19. Study-level information: Acute-phase and convalescent COVID-19 samples originated in the United States, Italy and Spain.

This CDR3 comprises 12 residues. Trimming removed 5 bases at V and 5 bases at J, with 9 bases between. This table comes from immunoSEQ multiplex PCR, and its TCRdb copy is limited to in-frame clones, with some not included. In the table there are some 30,000 clones, more than 70% of which are singletons. The chain joins TRBV12-3 or TRBV12-4 to TRBJ1-1; D not resolved. This clonotype was obtained from a human donor in a cohort sampled during active COVID-19. The specimen was peripheral blood. CDR3 sequence reads: CASSPIRTEAFF. Written as DNA, the CDR3 is TGTGCCAGCAGTCCCATCAGAACTGAAGCTTTCTTT.